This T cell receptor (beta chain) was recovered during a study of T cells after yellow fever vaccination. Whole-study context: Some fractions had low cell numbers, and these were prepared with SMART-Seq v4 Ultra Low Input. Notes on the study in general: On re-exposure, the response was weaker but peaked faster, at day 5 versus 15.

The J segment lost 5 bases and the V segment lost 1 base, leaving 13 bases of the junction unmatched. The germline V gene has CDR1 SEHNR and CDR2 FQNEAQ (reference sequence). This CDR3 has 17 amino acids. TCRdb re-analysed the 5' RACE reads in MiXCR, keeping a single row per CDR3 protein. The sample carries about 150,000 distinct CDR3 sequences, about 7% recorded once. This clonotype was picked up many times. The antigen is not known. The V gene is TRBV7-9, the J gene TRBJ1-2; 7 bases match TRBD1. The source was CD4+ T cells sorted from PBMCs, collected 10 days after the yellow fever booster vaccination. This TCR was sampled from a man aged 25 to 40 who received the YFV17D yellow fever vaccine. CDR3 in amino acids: CASSLEVLRDSEYGYTF. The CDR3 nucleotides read TGTGCCAGCAGCTTAGAAGTCTTGCGGGACAGTGAATATGGCTACACCTTC.